This T cell receptor beta chain appears in the sequencing data of a study of blood T cell repertoires in COVID-19. Study as a whole: Sites across the United States, Italy and Spain contributed samples from acute and convalescent COVID-19. Sample material is recorded as cDNA or gDNA derived from T cells, B-cell-depleted T cells, or PBMCs.

In the authors' methods: Researchers report that nucleated cell counts were estimated from reference gene primer amplification. Using immunoSEQ multiplex PCR, the repertoire was profiled, and TCRdb retains in-frame clones only, with some absent. That table furnishes V, J and clone size, whereas the DNA furnished D and trimming. The table shows about 120,000 clones, with 85% to 90% occurring only once. The length of the CDR3 is 13 residues. Per germline, CDR1 MNHEY and CDR2 SMNVEV (reference sequence). V was shortened by 6 bases and J by 4 bases, with 10 bases between the two germline ends. This sequence was found in a man in his sixties with COVID-19, enrolled during active disease. Sequencing was carried out using peripheral blood. This chain connects TRBV27 to TRBJ1-3, with D possibly TRBD1 on 6 matching bases. For the CDR3, the DNA is TGTGCCAGCAGACCGGGGGGCGGAAACACCATATATTTT. This translates into CASRPGGGNTIYF.